This T cell receptor beta chain was observed in a study of T cells in tumors after PD-1 blockade. Findings and caveats of the study: Blood contained about 45% of the tumor's TCR clonotypes.

Method: immunoSEQ multiplex PCR; TCRdb's copy keeps in-frame clones and lacks some. Found here are 55,000 to 70,000 clones, roughly 78% of them singletons; the top ten hold 13%. A word on this clone: Its antigen is still unknown.

This CDR3 contains 16 residues. V dropped 4 bases and J dropped 4; count of bases not matched to a gene: 8. Germline-derived CDR1 and CDR2 are MDHEN and SYDVKM. The rearrangement uses TRBV28 and TRBJ1-2, with 11 positions matching TRBD1. The TCR sequence derives from a human donor with basal cell carcinoma. This material consisted of PBMCs, taken before anti-PD-1 treatment. In nucleotides, the CDR3 is TGTGCCAGCAGTTCCGGACAGGGGGCGGTCGGCTATGGCTACACCTTC. This encodes CASSSGQGAVGYGYTF.